The next 18 T cell receptor beta chains were all read from a single sample in a study of regulatory T cells in long-lasting Graves disease. Arm-PCR of CDR3 regions and iRepertoire HTBI primers were used to build TCR beta libraries. Each CDR3 protein is one row after TCRdb ran MiXCR on the multiplex PCR reads. The sample has approximately 440,000 distinct CDR3 sequences, about a sixth seen once. Time point defined: newly diagnosed GD, antithyroid drugs for less than 3 months. The TCR library was prepared using RNA isolated from PBMCs. The data were also submitted as part of a second study, on T cells in Graves' hyperthyroidism and ophthalmopathy.

The material sequenced was peripheral blood mononuclear cells (PBMCs), taken at new diagnosis, from a patient treated with antithyroid drugs. Receptors originate from a man aged 40-55 years with Graves disease.

This chain connects TRBV6-1 to TRBJ2-3; 7 bases line up with TRBD1. J lost 2 bases, V lost 10 bases, and 9 bases had no gene match. Germline-derived CDR1 and CDR2 are MNHNS and SASEGT. This CDR3 is built from 14 residues. CDR3 DNA: TGTGCCACCGCGGACAGGCCGTCCACAGATACGCAGTATTTT. This codes for CATADRPSTDTQYF.

This clonotype was counted ten times or more. The chain carries TRBV28 and TRBJ2-5, with a weak D call TRBD2 (6 bases). V lost 5 bases and J lost 5, with 15 bases in between. There are 14 residues in the CDR3. Germline V CDR1 and CDR2: MDHEN, SYDVKM. CDR3 residues: CASSDLGGGETQYF. The CDR3 DNA follows: TGTGCCAGCAGTGACCTCGGGGGTGGGGAGACCCAGTACTTC.

The chain carries TRBV25-1 and TRBJ2-5; 8 bases fit TRBD2. The CDR3 is 14 residues long. The V segment lost 4 bases and the J segment 7 bases; nucleotides outside the gene matches: 8. CDR1 is MGHDK and CDR2 is SYGVNS in the germline V gene. The CDR3 sequence is CASSVAAGDATQYF. In DNA form, the CDR3 reads TGTGCCAGCAGTGTAGCAGCGGGAGATGCGACCCAGTACTTC.

There are many counts of this clonotype. V is TRBV12-3 or TRBV12-4 and J is TRBJ2-1; D may be TRBD2 (5 bases). Trimming left V 2 bases short and J 8 bases short, with 13 bases between. CDR3 length: 14 residues. CDR3 loop: CASSLMADSDEQFF. As DNA, the CDR3 is TGTGCCAGCAGTTTAATGGCGGACTCCGATGAGCAGTTCTTC.

This clonotype came up many times. The V gene is TRBV11-2, the J gene TRBJ2-4; no definite D call. Germline assignment: CDR1 SGHAT and CDR2 FQNNGV. The CDR3 length is 13 residues. Trimming shortened V by 4 bases and J by 0 bases, and 4 bases separated the two germline ends. The CDR3, as DNA: TGTGCCAGCAGCTCCTTAGCCAAAAACATTCAGTACTTC. It translates to CASSSLAKNIQYF.

This clonotype was seen a few times. This sequence joins TRBV18 and TRBJ2-4; tentative D call: TRBD2 (6 bases). Trimming took off 1 base at V and 5 bases at J, with 6 bases between the two ends. Germline loops: CDR1 KGHSH, CDR2 LQKENI. This CDR3 is 13 amino acids long. The CDR3 loop reads CASSPRLENIQYF. The CDR3 region has the DNA TGTGCCAGCTCACCACGACTAGAAAACATTCAGTACTTC.

The chain is built from TRBV20-1 and TRBJ2-2; no clear D gene. This CDR3 spans 16 amino acids. Germline V CDR1 and CDR2: DFQATT, SNEGSKA (reference sequence). The germline V and J ends were trimmed by 6 bases and 5 bases, with 22 bases remaining between them. CDR3 in amino acids: CSAANLGKPRTGELFF. The CDR3, as DNA: TGCAGTGCCGCGAATCTGGGAAAACCACGGACCGGGGAGCTGTTTTTT.

In its sample, this clonotype was seen a few times. The chain recombines TRBV15 with TRBJ2-1; no clear D gene. This CDR3 contains 16 residues. Trimming removed 0 bases at V and 7 bases at J, with 16 bases between. CDR1 is LNHNV and CDR2 is YYDKDF in the germline V gene (reference sequence). In DNA form, the CDR3 reads TGTGCCACCAGCAGAGATGAGGCGGCAGATGGGAATGAGCAGTTCTTC. It yields the protein CATSRDEAADGNEQFF.

This clonotype was observed many times. The rearrangement links TRBV7-3 to TRBJ2-1, with 7 bases matching TRBD1. This CDR3 has 13 amino acids. CDR1 SGHTA and CDR2 FQGTGA come from the germline V gene. The junction had 5 bases not matched to a gene; V was cut back by 5 bases and J by 7 bases. DNA for the CDR3: TGTGCCAGCAGCCCCCTGACAGGGAATGAGCAGTTCTTC. Protein product: CASSPLTGNEQFF.

In its sample, this clonotype was seen many times. The chain employs TRBV2 and TRBJ1-6, with D hard to call. The V end lost 0 bases, the J end lost 9 bases, and 6 bases lay between the germline ends. Per the germline V gene, CDR1 is SNHLY and CDR2 is FYNNEI. CDR3 length: 13 amino acids. In DNA form, the CDR3 reads TGTGCCAGCAGTGAAGCAGGGAGTTCACCCCTCCACTTT. This sequence encodes CASSEAGSSPLHF. Combining the CDR3 with reference TRBV2 and TRBJ1-6 gives the whole variable domain EPEVTQTPSHQVTQMGQEVILRCVPISNHLYFYWYRQILGQKVEFLVSFYNNEISEKSEIFDDQFSVERPDGSNFTLKIRSTKLEDSAMYFCASSEAGSSPLHFGNGTRLTVT.

This clonotype came up many times. This chain uses TRBV12-3 or TRBV12-4 with TRBJ1-2; 7 bases match TRBD1. J was trimmed by 8 bases and V by 6 bases; bases with no gene match: 9. The length of the CDR3 is 13 residues. The CDR3 nucleotides read TGTGCCAGCAGCCCGACAGGGTTTGGCGGCTACACCTTC. Translated: CASSPTGFGGYTF.

This clonotype was seen repeatedly, ten times or more. This chain connects TRBV11-2 to TRBJ2-7; no definite D call. Trimming removed 2 bases from V and 2 bases from J, with 10 bases in between. The length of the CDR3 is 14 residues. Per germline, CDR1 SGHAT and CDR2 FQNNGV. In DNA form, the CDR3 reads TGTGCCAGCAGCTTATCTTCGGGTACCTACGAGCAGTACTTC. Its translation: CASSLSSGTYEQYF.

Notes on this clonotype: With a much larger clone just one base away, this may be a read error. The CDR3 carries no conserved terminal phenylalanine or tryptophan, so it likely arises from a read error. The J gene is TRBJ1-5, the V gene TRBV28; 9 bases map to TRBD1. The J segment lost 4 bases and the V segment lost 3 bases, leaving 4 bases of the junction unmatched. This CDR3 has 15 amino acids. Germline loops: CDR1 MDHEN, CDR2 SYDVKM. For the CDR3, the DNA is TGTGCCAGCAGTTTCGGACAGGGGTGGAATCAGCCCCAGCATCTT. Its protein is CASSFGQGWNQPQHL.

In this sample, this clonotype turned up many times. The J gene is TRBJ2-1, the V gene TRBV30, with 9 nucleotides matching TRBD2. With 8 bases clipped from V and 0 bases from J, the junction kept 5 bases outside the gene matches. CDR1 is GTSNPN, CDR2 SVGIG, per germline (reference sequence). The CDR3 is made up of 14 amino acids. CDR3 sequence (DNA): TGTGCCCTTAGCGGGAGTGGCTCCTACAATGAGCAGTTCTTC. Its protein is CALSGSGSYNEQFF.

This clonotype came up many times. This chain connects TRBV6-1 to TRBJ2-7; 12 bases agree with TRBD1. This CDR3 comprises 17 residues. Germline V lookup: CDR1 MNHNS, CDR2 SASEGT. The J segment lost 3 bases and the V segment lost 6 bases, leaving 12 bases of the junction unmatched. This chain's CDR3 is CASSRPGTGGFIYEQYF. DNA for the CDR3: TGTGCCAGCAGCCGTCCGGGGACAGGGGGCTTCATCTACGAGCAGTACTTC.

The sample holds many counts of this clonotype. In DNA, the CDR3 is TGTGCCAGCAGCCTTTTAAGGCAGCACGAGCAGTACTTC. Translating gives CASSLLRQHEQYF. This chain uses TRBV7-3 with TRBJ2-7; D gene ambiguous. CDR1 is SGHTA, CDR2 FQGTGA, per germline. V lost 5 bases to trimming and J lost 5 bases, with 13 bases between them. This CDR3 has 13 residues. The full variable domain, with the rest looked up from reference TRBV7-3 and TRBJ2-7, is GAGVSQTPSNKVTEKGKYVELRCDPISGHTALYWYRQSLGQGPEFLIYFQGTGAADDSGLPNDRFFAVRPEGSVSTLKIQRTERGDSAVYLCASSLLRQHEQYFGPGTRLTVT.

This clonotype was seen more than once but under ten times. The rearrangement links TRBV10-3 to TRBJ2-5; D may correspond to TRBD1 or TRBD2 (6 bases each). Germline-derived CDR1 and CDR2 are ENHRY and SYGVKD. CDR3 length: 15 residues. Trimming pared 3 bases from V and 4 bases from J, leaving 15 bases between. CDR3: CAISERASGAETQYF. CDR3 nucleotides: TGTGCCATCAGTGAACGGGCCTCGGGGGCAGAGACCCAGTACTTC.

This clonotype was found many times. The gene calls are TRBV28 and TRBJ1-2; D is ambiguous. V lost 5 bases and J 8 bases, leaving 18 bases between the germline ends. Germline lookup yields CDR1 MDHEN and CDR2 SYDVKM. The CDR3 sequence is 14 residues long. As DNA, the CDR3 is TGTGCCAGCAGTCCCCCCCCGGGAATGGGCGGCTACACCTTC. Translated: CASSPPPGMGGYTF.